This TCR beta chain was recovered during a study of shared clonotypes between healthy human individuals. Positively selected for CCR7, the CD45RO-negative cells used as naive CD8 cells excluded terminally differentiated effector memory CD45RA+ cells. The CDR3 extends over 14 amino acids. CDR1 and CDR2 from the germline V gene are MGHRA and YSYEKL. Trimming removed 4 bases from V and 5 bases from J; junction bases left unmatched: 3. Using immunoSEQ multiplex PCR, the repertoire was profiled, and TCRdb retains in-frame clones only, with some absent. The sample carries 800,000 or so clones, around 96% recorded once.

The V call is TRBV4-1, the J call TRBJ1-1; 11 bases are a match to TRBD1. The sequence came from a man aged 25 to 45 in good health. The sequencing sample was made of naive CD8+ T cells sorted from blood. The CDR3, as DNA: TGCGCCAGCAGCCTGGGACAGGGGGAGACTGAAGCTTTCTTT. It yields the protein CASSLGQGETEAFF.